Included here is one T cell receptor beta chain sequence, with context. Its antigen remains unknown. This CDR3 is built from 12 residues. V lost 5 bases, J lost 4 bases, and 9 bases lay in between. Germline V CDR1 and CDR2: SEHNR, FQNEAQ (reference sequence). PCR involved 60 Vbeta and 13 Jbeta primers. The assay was immunoSEQ multiplex PCR, and TCRdb's table has in-frame clones only and misses some. The repertoire includes about 110,000 clones, more than 60% of them detected once, and about 5.7% sits in the top ten. The data were obtained in a study of cytomegalovirus exposure and HLA in healthy donors. Points from the study as a whole: In a later analysis, TCR beta V- and J-gene trimming showed a link to a missense DCLRE1C variant. A highly shared variant cluster was judged a likely technical artifact.

These donors, healthy bone marrow donors, were studied. This clonotype was sampled from a male donor in good health and CMV-seronegative. The chain carries TRBV7-9 and TRBJ2-7; D remains ambiguous. The material sequenced was PBMCs. The CDR3 DNA follows: TGTGCCAGCAGCCACAACCGTTACGAGCAGTACTTC. Translated: CASSHNRYEQYF.